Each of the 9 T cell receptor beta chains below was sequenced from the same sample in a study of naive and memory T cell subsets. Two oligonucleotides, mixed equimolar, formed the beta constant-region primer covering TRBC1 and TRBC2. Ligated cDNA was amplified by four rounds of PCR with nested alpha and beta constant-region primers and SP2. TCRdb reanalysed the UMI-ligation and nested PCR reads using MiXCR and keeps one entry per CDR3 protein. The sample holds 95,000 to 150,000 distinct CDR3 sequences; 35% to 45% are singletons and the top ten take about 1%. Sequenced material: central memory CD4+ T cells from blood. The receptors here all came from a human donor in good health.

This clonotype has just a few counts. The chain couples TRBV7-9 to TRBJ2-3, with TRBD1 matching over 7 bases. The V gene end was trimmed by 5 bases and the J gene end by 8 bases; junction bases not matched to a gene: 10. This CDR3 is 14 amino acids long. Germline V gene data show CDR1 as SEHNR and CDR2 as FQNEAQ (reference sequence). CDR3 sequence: CASSQGQVGGTQYF. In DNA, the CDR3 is TGTGCCAGCAGCCAAGGACAGGTTGGCGGTACGCAGTATTTT. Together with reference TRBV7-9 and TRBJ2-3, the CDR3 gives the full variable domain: DTGVSQNPRHKITKRGQNVTFRCDPISEHNRLYWYRQTLGQGPEFLTYFQNEAQLEKSRLLSDRFSAERPKGSFSTLEIQRTEQGDSAMYLCASSQGQVGGTQYFGPGTRLTVL.

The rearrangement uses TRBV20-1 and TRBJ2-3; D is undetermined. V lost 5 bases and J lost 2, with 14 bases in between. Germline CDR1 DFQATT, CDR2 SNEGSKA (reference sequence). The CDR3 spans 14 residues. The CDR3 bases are TGCAGTGCTTTAACAGCATTACTCACAGATACGCAGTATTTT. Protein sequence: CSALTALLTDTQYF.

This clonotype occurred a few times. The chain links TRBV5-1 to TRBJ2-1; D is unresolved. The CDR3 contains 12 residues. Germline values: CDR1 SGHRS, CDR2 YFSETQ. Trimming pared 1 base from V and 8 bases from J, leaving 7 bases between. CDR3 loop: CASSLPGHEQFF. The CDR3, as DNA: TGCGCCAGCAGCTTGCCGGGCCATGAGCAGTTCTTC.

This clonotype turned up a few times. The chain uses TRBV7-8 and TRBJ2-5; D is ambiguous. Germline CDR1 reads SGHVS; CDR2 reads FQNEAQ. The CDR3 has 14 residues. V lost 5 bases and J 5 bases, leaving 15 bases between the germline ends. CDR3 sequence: CASSNPGLVETQYF. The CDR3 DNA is TGTGCCAGCAGCAATCCCGGGCTGGTGGAGACCCAGTACTTC.

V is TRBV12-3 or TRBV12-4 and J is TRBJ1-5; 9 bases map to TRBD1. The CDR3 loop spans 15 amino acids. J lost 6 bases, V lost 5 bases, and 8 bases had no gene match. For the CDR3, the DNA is TGTGCCAGCAGTCCCAATGACAGGGGGACTCAGCCCCAGCATTTT. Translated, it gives CASSPNDRGTQPQHF.

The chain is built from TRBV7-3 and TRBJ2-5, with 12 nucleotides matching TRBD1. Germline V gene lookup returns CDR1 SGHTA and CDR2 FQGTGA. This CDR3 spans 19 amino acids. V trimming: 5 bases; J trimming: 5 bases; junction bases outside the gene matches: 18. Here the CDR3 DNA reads TGTGCCAGCAGCCCAGAACCTTCCCGGGGACAGGGGGCTCGGGAGACCCAGTACTTC. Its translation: CASSPEPSRGQGARETQYF.

CDR3 in DNA: TGCGCCAGCAGCCAAGAGGCGGGGAGCAATCAGCCCCAGCATTTT. Encoded protein: CASSQEAGSNQPQHF. The rearrangement uses TRBV4-3 and TRBJ1-5, with D unresolved. With 0 bases removed from V and 1 base from J, the gap between germline ends came to 7 bases. Germline CDR1 is LGHNA and CDR2 is YSLEER. The CDR3 contains 15 residues.

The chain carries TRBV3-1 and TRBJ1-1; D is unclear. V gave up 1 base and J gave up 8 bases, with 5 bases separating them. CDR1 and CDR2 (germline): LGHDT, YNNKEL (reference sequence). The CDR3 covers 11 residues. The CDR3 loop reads CASSQVGEAFF. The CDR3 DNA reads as TGTGCCAGCAGCCAAGTAGGGGAAGCTTTCTTT.

The CDR3 reads CASSLSWLQETQYF. Here the CDR3 DNA reads TGTGCCAGCAGCTTATCCTGGCTCCAAGAGACCCAGTACTTC. The V gene is TRBV7-8, the J gene TRBJ2-5; D uncertain. This CDR3 contains 14 residues. The V gene lost 2 bases and the J gene lost 1 base, with 8 bases spanning the gap. The germline V gene encodes CDR1 SGHVS and CDR2 FQNEAQ.